Below are 2 T cell receptor beta chains sequenced from a single sample in a study of regulatory T cells in long-lasting Graves disease. iRepertoire HTBI primers and Arm-PCR of CDR3 regions built TCR beta libraries. TCRdb itself ran the multiplex PCR reads through MiXCR, one entry per CDR3 protein. Among 200,000 to 250,000 distinct CDR3 sequences, about 18% were seen once, and the ten largest hold approximately 20%. The time point is: newly diagnosed GD, antithyroid drugs for less than 3 months. PBMC RNA served as the TCR library source. The sample consisted of peripheral blood mononuclear cells (PBMCs), taken at new diagnosis, from a patient treated with antithyroid drugs. The receptor set was obtained from a female donor with Graves disease.

Ten or more counts support this clonotype. The chain recombines TRBV6-1 with TRBJ2-7, with TRBD2 identical over 8 bases. The CDR3 sequence is 15 residues long. V trimming: 8 bases; J trimming: 5 bases; junction bases outside the gene matches: 14. CDR1 MNHNS and CDR2 SASEGT come from the germline V gene. The CDR3 loop reads CASQLEAGVTHEQYF. DNA of the CDR3: TGTGCCAGCCAACTCGAAGCGGGAGTAACCCACGAGCAGTACTTC.

This clonotype was seen ten or more times. The chain combines TRBV29-1 with TRBJ1-1; 9 bases map to TRBD1. With 4 bases clipped from V and 5 bases from J, the junction kept 8 bases outside the gene matches. Germline loops: CDR1 SQVTM, CDR2 ANQGSEA. This CDR3 is built from 14 residues. The CDR3 region has the DNA TGCAGCGTTGGACAGGGACAGGGAGGAACTGAAGCTTTCTTT. Translation gives CSVGQGQGGTEAFF.